This entry lists 31 T cell receptor beta chains sequenced from one sample in a study of cytomegalovirus exposure and HLA in healthy donors. The study ran its PCR with 60 Vbeta and 13 Jbeta primers. TCRdb's table, derived via immunoSEQ multiplex PCR, lists solely in-frame clones and lacks some. The sample holds about 130,000 clones, around 70% seen once. Sequenced material: PBMCs. The source of these receptors is a man between 40 and 49 years old in good health and CMV-seropositive.

This CDR3 reads CASSETIPGQANQPQHF. DNA of the CDR3: TGTGCCAGCAGTGAAACGATCCCGGGACAGGCGAATCAGCCCCAGCATTTT. This chain joins TRBV2 and TRBJ1-5; 8 bases match TRBD1. Per germline, CDR1 SNHLY and CDR2 FYNNEI. Trimming removed 2 bases from V and 4 bases from J; junction bases left unmatched: 10. The CDR3 sequence is 17 residues long.

The chain combines TRBV5-1 with TRBJ1-3; possible D gene TRBD1, 5 bases. The CDR3 has 15 amino acids. V was cut by 4 bases and J by 0 bases, with 11 bases left in between. Germline V gene lookup returns CDR1 SGHRS and CDR2 YFSETQ. The CDR3 nucleotides read TGCGCCAGCAGCCTGGGACTGAGCTCTGGAAACACCATATATTTT. Translating gives CASSLGLSSGNTIYF.

This chain links TRBV6-5 with TRBJ2-1; 10 positions match TRBD1. V lost 7 bases and J lost 7; bases outside the gene matches: 7. This CDR3 is 14 amino acids long. Germline assignment: CDR1 MNHEY and CDR2 SVGAGI. This CDR3 reads CASTSDRGLNEQFF. The DNA for the CDR3 is TGTGCCAGCACTTCCGACAGGGGGCTGAATGAGCAGTTCTTC.

V usage is TRBV28 and J usage is TRBJ2-2; maybe TRBD1 (6 bases). Germline V lookup: CDR1 MDHEN, CDR2 SYDVKM. Trimming left V 0 bases short and J 3 bases short, with 11 bases between. The CDR3 covers 16 residues. Here the CDR3 reads CASSLWTGSDTGELFF. DNA of the CDR3: TGTGCCAGCAGTTTATGGACAGGTTCTGACACCGGGGAGCTGTTTTTT.

The chain links TRBV9 to TRBJ2-5; 11 bases line up with TRBD1. After removal of 3 bases from V and 4 bases from J, the junction contained 8 bases not matched to a gene. The CDR3 totals 16 residues. Germline loops: CDR1 SGDLS, CDR2 YYNGEE. The CDR3 sequence is CASSAQLGTGGETQYF. CDR3 sequence (DNA): TGTGCCAGCAGCGCCCAACTAGGGACAGGGGGAGAGACCCAGTACTTC.

The J gene is TRBJ1-5, the V gene TRBV4-1; tentative D call: TRBD1 (6 bases). This CDR3 is 17 amino acids long. The germline V gene has CDR1 MGHRA and CDR2 YSYEKL. Trimming stripped 0 bases from V and 1 base from J, with 13 bases between. The CDR3 DNA follows: TGCGCCAGCAGCCAAGATCCAGGGGAGAGGAGCAATCAGCCCCAGCATTTT. Translating it yields CASSQDPGERSNQPQHF.

The V call is TRBV11-2, the J call TRBJ2-3, with D tentatively TRBD2 (5 bases). Per germline, CDR1 SGHAT and CDR2 FQNNGV. The CDR3 sequence is 14 residues long. V was clipped by 4 bases and J by 3 bases, with 11 bases between them. CDR3 region: CASSSGVATDTQYF. The CDR3 DNA sequence: TGTGCCAGCAGCTCCGGGGTCGCGACAGATACGCAGTATTTT.

This rearrangement joins TRBV7-9 to TRBJ2-3; D possibly corresponds to TRBD2 (5 bases). The germline CDR1 and CDR2 sequences are SEHNR and FQNEAQ (reference sequence). V was clipped by 2 bases and J by 6 bases, with 6 bases between them. The CDR3 length is 12 residues. The CDR3 loop is CASSLSGDTQYF. DNA for the CDR3: TGTGCCAGCAGCTTATCGGGGGATACGCAGTATTTT.

The V call is TRBV18, the J call TRBJ2-3, with 11 bases that match TRBD2. This CDR3 has 16 residues. Germline CDR1 KGHSH, CDR2 LQKENI. V gave up 3 bases and J gave up 3 bases; unmatched junction bases: 5. CDR3 nucleotide sequence: TGTGCCAGCTCACCCAGGACTAGCGGGTTGACAGATACGCAGTATTTT. Amino acids: CASSPRTSGLTDTQYF.

This clone was detected only a few times. CDR3 sequence: CASSRQGSFSNTEAFF. The DNA for the CDR3 is TGTGCCAGCAGCCGACAGGGCTCCTTCAGCAACACTGAAGCTTTCTTT. J is TRBJ1-1 and V is TRBV28, with 7 bases matching TRBD1. There are 16 residues in the CDR3. Germline CDR1 reads MDHEN; CDR2 reads SYDVKM. V lost 6 bases to trimming and J lost 2 bases; unmatched junction nucleotides: 12.

The rearrangement links TRBV6-1 to TRBJ2-1, with unresolved D. The CDR3 is 15 amino acids. V was pared by 4 bases and J by 0 bases, with 10 bases between. From germline, CDR1 is MNHNS and CDR2 SASEGT. The CDR3 spells CASSASTSSYNEQFF. The CDR3 nucleotides are TGTGCCAGCAGTGCCTCTACGAGCTCCTACAATGAGCAGTTCTTC.

The V gene is TRBV29-1, the J gene TRBJ1-2; D is possibly TRBD1 (5 bases). V was pared by 6 bases and J by 0 bases, with 11 bases between. The germline V gene encodes CDR1 SQVTM and CDR2 ANQGSEA. This CDR3 is built from 13 residues. CDR3 residues: CSVRQHPNYGYTF. The CDR3 coding sequence is TGCAGCGTGAGACAGCACCCTAACTATGGCTACACCTTC.

The chain carries TRBV2 and TRBJ2-7; D not resolved. Germline V lookup: CDR1 SNHLY, CDR2 FYNNEI. The CDR3 is 13 residues long. Trimming took 4 bases from V and 7 from J, leaving 14 bases between them. The CDR3 here is CASSAITEREQYF. The CDR3 DNA follows: TGTGCCAGCAGTGCCATCACTGAGAGGGAGCAGTACTTC.

The chain joins TRBV6-4 to TRBJ2-3, with 7 bases aligning to TRBD1. Germline V CDR1 and CDR2: MRHNA, SNTAGT. The CDR3 extends over 15 amino acids. V lost 0 bases to trimming and J lost 6 bases; unmatched junction nucleotides: 6. DNA of the CDR3: TGTGCCAGCAGTGACTCTACAGGGGAAGCCGATACGCAGTATTTT. Amino acids: CASSDSTGEADTQYF.

The genes are TRBV6-1 and TRBJ1-5; 9 bases align to TRBD1. The V gene's germline CDR1 is MNHNS and CDR2 SASEGT. J gave up 7 bases and V 4 bases, and 8 bases lay outside the gene matches. The CDR3 sequence is 15 residues long. This CDR3 is CASSGQGTGYQPQHF. CDR3 coding DNA: TGTGCCAGCAGTGGCCAAGGGACAGGGTACCAGCCCCAGCATTTT.

The chain couples TRBV5-6 to TRBJ2-7; 7 bases are a match to TRBD2. The CDR3 is 15 residues long. Trimming took 1 base from V and 5 from J; bases not matched to a gene: 9. Germline CDR1 is SGHDT and CDR2 is YYEEEE. CDR3 nucleotide sequence: TGTGCCAGCAGCTTGTTTAAGGTGGGAGGGGACGAGCAGTACTTC. Amino acids: CASSLFKVGGDEQYF.

V is TRBV29-1 and J is TRBJ2-1, with TRBD1 as a possible D gene (6 bases). Germline CDR1 is SQVTM and CDR2 is ANQGSEA. With 3 bases removed from V and 4 bases from J, the gap between germline ends came to 10 bases. The CDR3 totals 13 residues. CDR3 nucleotide sequence: TGCAGCGTTGAGTCTCAGGGGTACAATGAGCAGTTCTTC. Encoded protein: CSVESQGYNEQFF.

The rearrangement links TRBV7-9 to TRBJ2-7; TRBD2 matches at 7 bases. Germline V gene sequence: CDR1 SEHNR, CDR2 FQNEAQ (reference sequence). CDR3 length: 18 residues. With 1 base clipped from V and 5 bases from J, the junction kept 17 bases outside the gene matches. This CDR3 is CASSLGGLAGEGHHEQYF. In DNA form, the CDR3 reads TGTGCCAGCAGCTTAGGAGGATTGGCGGGAGAGGGTCACCACGAGCAGTACTTC.

The chain uses TRBV27 and TRBJ2-1, with 7 bases identical to TRBD1. This CDR3 region has 14 residues. The V gene's germline CDR1 is MNHEY and CDR2 SMNVEV (reference sequence). V lost 4 bases to trimming and J lost 9 bases; unmatched junction nucleotides: 9. The CDR3 reads CASSSQGDLGEQFF. The CDR3 nucleotides read TGTGCCAGCAGTTCCCAGGGGGACCTTGGTGAGCAGTTCTTC.

The genes are TRBV5-6 and TRBJ2-3; the D gene is possibly TRBD1 (5 bases). Trimming pared 0 bases from V and 3 bases from J, leaving 14 bases between. CDR1 and CDR2 (germline): SGHDT, YYEEEE. The length of the CDR3 is 16 residues. DNA for the CDR3: TGTGCCAGCAGCTTGGAGGGCAGGGATAGGACAGATACGCAGTATTTT. Its protein product is CASSLEGRDRTDTQYF.

The rearrangement links TRBV5-1 to TRBJ2-3; D possibly corresponds to TRBD1 (6 bases). This CDR3 has 18 amino acids. CDR1 and CDR2 from the germline V gene are SGHRS and YFSETQ. Trimming shortened V by 2 bases and J by 0 bases, and 19 bases separated the two germline ends. Written as DNA, the CDR3 is TGCGCCAGCAGCTTCCTGCCCTCAGGGGTCATGAGCACAGATACGCAGTATTTT. This codes for CASSFLPSGVMSTDTQYF.

Worth noting for this clone: At the DNA level, this CDR3 is encoded by other sequences in the same sample as well. This sequence joins TRBV7-2 and TRBJ2-2, with 13 positions matching TRBD2. This CDR3 has 16 amino acids. V lost 4 bases to trimming and J lost 4 bases; unmatched junction nucleotides: 3. Germline CDR1 reads SGHTA; CDR2 reads FQGNSA. DNA of the CDR3: TGTGCCAGCAGCTCCAGGACTAGCGGGAGCACCGGGGAGCTGTTTTTT. It translates to CASSSRTSGSTGELFF. The whole variable domain, filled in from reference TRBV7-2 and TRBJ2-2, reads GAGVSQSPSNKVTEKGKDVELRCDPISGHTALYWYRQSLGQGLEFLIYFQGNSAPDKSGLPSDRFSAERTGGSVSTLTIQRTQQEDSAVYLCASSSRTSGSTGELFFGEGSRLTVL.

This chain uses TRBV5-1 with TRBJ2-1, with D possibly being TRBD2 (6 bases). The CDR3 sequence is 16 residues long. The V gene lost 0 bases and the J gene lost 6 bases, with 16 bases spanning the gap. Germline assignment: CDR1 SGHRS and CDR2 YFSETQ. This CDR3 reads CASSLVGGTGGNEQFF. The CDR3 DNA reads TGCGCCAGCAGCTTGGTTGGCGGGACTGGGGGCAATGAGCAGTTCTTC.

V usage is TRBV14 and J usage is TRBJ1-1; D unclear. CDR1 is SGHDN, CDR2 FVKESK, per germline. Trimming took 0 bases from V and 1 from J, leaving 6 bases between them. The CDR3 has 14 residues. The CDR3 loop reads CASSQEGRNTEAFF. In DNA, the CDR3 is TGTGCCAGCAGCCAAGAGGGGAGGAACACTGAAGCTTTCTTT.

The chain links TRBV29-1 to TRBJ2-2; the D gene is possibly TRBD2 (6 bases). CDR3 length: 14 amino acids. CDR1 and CDR2 from the germline V gene are SQVTM and ANQGSEA. V shed 2 bases and J shed 1 base, with 8 bases lying between them. The DNA of the CDR3 is TGCAGCGTTGAATGGGGAGGGAACACCGGGGAGCTGTTTTTT. As protein: CSVEWGGNTGELFF.

This chain connects TRBV5-1 to TRBJ2-3; 7 bases are shared with TRBD1. CDR3 size: 14 residues. Germline-derived CDR1 and CDR2 are SGHRS and YFSETQ. Trimming cost V 2 bases and J 3 bases; bases outside gene matches: 3. CDR3 bases: TGCGCCAGCAGCTTACTACAGGGGACAGATACGCAGTATTTT. This sequence encodes CASSLLQGTDTQYF.

The CDR3 DNA reads TGTGCCTGGAGTGTCTTCAGGGGCTCGGGGGAGACCCAGTACTTC. Translation: CAWSVFRGSGETQYF. V usage is TRBV30 and J usage is TRBJ2-5; a weak D match, TRBD1 (6 bases). The CDR3 consists of 15 residues. The V end lost 0 bases, the J end lost 5 bases, and 16 bases lay between the germline ends. Germline V gives CDR1 GTSNPN, CDR2 SVGIG (reference sequence).

This clone was detected only a few times. As DNA, the CDR3 is TGTGCCAGCAGCGCCCACAACAGGGGAGTAGCCAAAAACATTCAGTACTTC. Its translation is CASSAHNRGVAKNIQYF. This chain joins TRBV9 and TRBJ2-4, with TRBD1 identical over 7 bases. Trimming removed 3 bases from V and 0 bases from J; junction bases left unmatched: 9. Germline loops: CDR1 SGDLS, CDR2 YYNGEE. The CDR3 covers 17 residues.

This clone appeared once. A junction end diverges from the germline sequence, so it may reflect a read error. The gene calls are TRBV7-8 and TRBJ1-2; maybe TRBD1 (5 bases). CDR3 length equals 15 residues. In germline, CDR1 is SGHVS, CDR2 FQNEAQ. The CDR3 DNA reads as TGTGCCAGCAGCCCCTTGGCAGGGACGGACTATGGCTACGCCTTC. Translated: CASSPLAGTDYGYAF.

The CDR3 reads CASSPRSYTEAFF. The CDR3 coding sequence is TGTGCCAGCAGCCCTCGTAGTTACACTGAAGCTTTCTTT. The chain recombines TRBV9 with TRBJ1-1; D remains ambiguous. Deletions cut 4 bases from V and 3 bases from J, with 10 bases between. Germline-derived CDR1 and CDR2 are SGDLS and YYNGEE. The CDR3 runs to 13 residues. Full variable domain (rest looked up from reference TRBV9 and TRBJ1-1): DSGVTQTPKHLITATGQRVTLRCSPRSGDLSVYWYQQSLDQGLQFLIQYYNGEERAKGNILERFSAQQFPDLHSELNLSSLELGDSALYFCASSPRSYTEAFFGQGTRLTVV.

V gene TRBV4-1 combines with J gene TRBJ2-7; 9 bases fit TRBD1. With 4 bases clipped from V and 7 bases from J, the junction kept 11 bases outside the gene matches. Germline V gene data show CDR1 as MGHRA and CDR2 as YSYEKL. The CDR3 totals 15 residues. DNA for the CDR3: TGCGCCAGCAGCCCCTGGACAGGGGATCGTGAGGAGCAGTACTTC. Encoded protein: CASSPWTGDREEQYF.